These 2 T cell receptor beta chains share one sample of origin, sequenced in a study of CD8+ T cells in alopecia areata. As to treatment: oral pan-JAK inhibitor, 5-10 mg twice daily. As the sequencing template, cDNA was produced by extracting RNA and reverse transcribing it. The table came from immunoSEQ multiplex PCR; TCRdb's copy has only in-frame clones and leaves some out. Of some 190,000 clones listed, roughly three fifths are singletons. Sequencing was performed on CD4+ T cells sorted from blood, taken between weeks 47 and 50, from a patient treated with tofacitinib. These receptors all come from a human donor with alopecia areata.

The chain carries TRBV6-5 and TRBJ1-5; no clear D. The V end lost 0 bases, the J end lost 5 bases, and 14 bases lay between the germline ends. The CDR3 is made up of 16 amino acids. The germline V gene has CDR1 MNHEY and CDR2 SVGAGI. The DNA for the CDR3 is TGTGCCAGCAGTTACTCGAGGGTACGACCCGATCAGCCCCAGCATTTT. This translates into CASSYSRVRPDQPQHF.

This chain connects TRBV29-1 to TRBJ1-1; possible D gene TRBD1, 5 bases. Germline V gives CDR1 SQVTM, CDR2 ANQGSEA. Trimming took off 5 bases at V and 0 bases at J, with 13 bases between the two ends. The CDR3 is 14 residues long. CDR3 protein: CSVLIGQMNTEAFF. The CDR3 nucleotides read TGCAGCGTTTTAATTGGACAAATGAACACTGAAGCTTTCTTT.